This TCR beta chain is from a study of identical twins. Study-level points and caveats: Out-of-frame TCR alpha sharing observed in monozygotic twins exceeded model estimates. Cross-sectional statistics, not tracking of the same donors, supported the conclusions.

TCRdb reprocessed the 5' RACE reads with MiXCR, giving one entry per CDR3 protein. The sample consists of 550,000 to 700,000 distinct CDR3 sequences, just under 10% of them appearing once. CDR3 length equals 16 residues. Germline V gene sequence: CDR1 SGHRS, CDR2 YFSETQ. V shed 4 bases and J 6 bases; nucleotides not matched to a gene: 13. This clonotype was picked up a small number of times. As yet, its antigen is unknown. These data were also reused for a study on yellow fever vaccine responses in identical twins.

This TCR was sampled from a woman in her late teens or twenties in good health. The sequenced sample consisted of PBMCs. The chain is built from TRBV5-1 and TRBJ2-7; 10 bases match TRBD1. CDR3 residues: CASSPARSDRGREQYF. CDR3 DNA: TGCGCCAGCAGCCCTGCTCGATCAGACAGGGGGCGCGAGCAGTACTTC.